The rows below give T cell receptor beta chains drawn from one sample of a study of T cells after yellow fever vaccination. From the 5' RACE reads, TCRdb called clonotypes with MiXCR, one entry per CDR3 protein. The sample consists of about 400,000 distinct CDR3 sequences, around a tenth of them appearing once. The sequenced sample was PBMCs, obtained on the day of the first yellow fever vaccination. These receptors originate from a man aged 18 to 29 who received the YFV17D yellow fever vaccine. Each CDR3 is given with its conserved first and last residue. D genes are given only for firm matches.

TRBV25-1	TRBJ2-3	TRBD2	CASSELAGGPGDTQYF
TRBV29-1	TRBJ2-3	-	CSVEGTLGGTDTQYF
TRBV7-9	TRBJ2-5	TRBD1	CASSLPQDRAQETQYF
TRBV6-1	TRBJ2-3	-	CASSPTGVVSTDTQYF
TRBV5-1	TRBJ1-3	-	CASNDDSGNTIYF
TRBV6-5	TRBJ1-2	TRBD1	CASSSGQGARRYGYTF
TRBV4-3	TRBJ1-2	TRBD1	CASSQPGQTYGYTF
TRBV20-1	TRBJ2-3	-	CSARDGGGGSTDTQYF
TRBV3-1	TRBJ1-5	TRBD1	CASSQGATGRHF
TRBV7-9	TRBJ2-5	-	CASSLWLRGATQYF
TRBV7-2	TRBJ2-3	-	CASRVTGSDTQYF
TRBV7-9	TRBJ2-3	-	CASSFGALTDTQYF
TRBV7-9	TRBJ1-2	-	CASSSEARYGYTF
TRBV23-1	TRBJ2-5	-	CASSHPVEGASYQETQYF
TRBV4-2	TRBJ2-5	-	CASSQVGQGEETQYF
TRBV5-4	TRBJ2-5	TRBD2	CASSPSGLAEETQYF
TRBV12-3/TRBV12-4	TRBJ1-2	-	CASSFLRQSGGYTF
TRBV12-3/TRBV12-4	TRBJ2-7	TRBD1	CASSLGTGGLEQYF
TRBV12-3/TRBV12-4	TRBJ2-5	-	CASRSYQGEETQYF
TRBV6-1	TRBJ2-5	-	CASSESSGQSFSQYF
TRBV29-1	TRBJ2-3	TRBD2	CSVAGFGLADTDTQYF
TRBV9	TRBJ2-7	TRBD1	CASSVDGTGEFSYEQYF
TRBV12-3/TRBV12-4	TRBJ1-1	-	CASSPGRAYTEAFF
TRBV5-1	TRBJ2-1	TRBD2	CASSGGGGPSSYNEQFF
TRBV18	TRBJ2-1	-	CASSRGAGGNEQFF
TRBV7-2	TRBJ2-3	TRBD1	CASSSGTAWDTQYF
TRBV9	TRBJ1-6	TRBD1	CASSAAGQLSPLHF
TRBV6-2/TRBV6-3	TRBJ2-6	-	CASSRSGWANVLTF
TRBV4-1	TRBJ2-4	TRBD2	CASSQPRGGISKNIQYF
TRBV12-3/TRBV12-4	TRBJ1-5	-	CASRIRETNQPQHF
TRBV9	TRBJ1-1	-	CASSVGQDNTEAFF
TRBV11-2	TRBJ2-1	-	CASSHTGPLAAPYDEQFF
TRBV9	TRBJ2-5	-	CASSEVASGGGGTQYF
TRBV28	TRBJ1-5	TRBD1	CASVPRRDRNQPQHF
TRBV9	TRBJ2-1	-	CASSVVPSGQRTEQFF
TRBV12-3/TRBV12-4	TRBJ1-2	-	CASRVGGAGYTF
TRBV12-3/TRBV12-4	TRBJ2-5	-	CASSGRLVRGETQYF
TRBV7-9	TRBJ1-1	-	CASTIHENTEAFF
TRBV29-1	TRBJ2-2	-	CSAGIPGELFF
TRBV5-1	TRBJ2-3	-	CASFGQGTDTQYF
TRBV6-5	TRBJ2-1	-	CASTLGGVSGNEQFF
TRBV12-3/TRBV12-4	TRBJ2-6	TRBD1	CASSRSGQVSGANVLTF
TRBV12-3/TRBV12-4	TRBJ1-5	TRBD1	CASSLGGWGTGSDQPQHF
TRBV5-1	TRBJ2-3	-	CASSLAGPGTDTQYF
TRBV7-2	TRBJ2-7	TRBD1	CASSTGQGGGEQYF
TRBV7-2	TRBJ1-6	-	CASSLVWSPGSPLHF
TRBV5-1	TRBJ2-7	-	CASSSERVLGDEQYF
TRBV28	TRBJ1-5	-	CASSLVGPRYPNQPQHF
TRBV12-3/TRBV12-4	TRBJ2-1	-	CASSFDTYNEQFF